The 29 T cell receptor delta chains presented below share a single source sample, sequenced in a study of Vδ1+ human thymocytes. Study observations and caveats: Highly polyclonal TRG and TRD repertoires with Gaussian CDR3 length distributions appeared in thymus.

No antigen has been identified for these receptors. Sequences come from RNA converted to cDNA by reverse transcription. CDR3 amplicons came from multiplex PCR with pooled V-gene forward and constant-region reverse primers. TCRdb applied CATT to the multiplex PCR reads for clone calling. The sample holds under 85,000 delta-chain clones; around 30% are singletons and the top ten take roughly 0.26%. The sample consisted of Vdelta1+ gamma-delta thymocytes from the thymus. The subset was: FACS-sorted CD3+ TCRalphabeta- TCRVdelta1+ TCRVdelta2- thymocytes. The receptors here all came from a boy under three years old who had congenital heart surgery.

This clone was counted between two and nine times. The genes are TRDV1 and TRDJ1; tentative D call: TRDD2 (5 bases). The germline V and J ends were trimmed by 1 base and 0 bases, with 15 bases remaining between them. Germline lookup yields CDR1 TSWWSYY and CDR2 QGS. There are 17 residues in the CDR3. DNA of the CDR3: TGTGCTCTTGGGGAACCGCGGCCCTTCTCCTACACCGATAAACTCATCTTT. As protein: CALGEPRPFSYTDKLIF.

The gene calls are TRDV1 and TRDJ1; D ambiguous. Germline CDR1 TSWWSYY, CDR2 QGS. Trimming took off 3 bases at V and 1 base at J, with 21 bases between the two ends. The CDR3 covers 18 residues. CDR3 nucleotides: TGTGCTCTTGGGGATTCCGTCCCAAGAACTGCACTCACCGATAAACTCATCTTT. Translating gives CALGDSVPRTALTDKLIF.

The chain recombines TRDV1 with TRDJ1; D possibly corresponds to TRDD3 (6 bases). V lost 2 bases, J lost 9 bases, and 28 bases lay in between. The CDR3 has 18 amino acids. CDR1 and CDR2 from the germline V gene are TSWWSYY and QGS. This chain's CDR3 is CALGEVPAGLGWTGELIF. CDR3 DNA: TGTGCTCTTGGGGAAGTTCCTGCCGGTCTGGGGTGGACCGGTGAACTCATCTTT.

A remark on this clone: It may be a read error: a sequence one base away is much more abundant. In the same sample, other DNA sequences code for this CDR3. The chain couples TRDV2 to TRDJ1; 11 bases agree with TRDD3. After removal of 0 bases from V and 1 base from J, the junction contained 6 bases not matched to a gene. The CDR3 spans 17 residues. The germline gives CDR1 GEAIGNYY, CDR2 EKD. The CDR3 spells CACDTTAGGYSTDKLIF. In nucleotides, the CDR3 is TGTGCCTGTGACACCACAGCTGGGGGATACTCCACCGATAAACTCATCTTT.

This clone was recorded a few times. This chain joins TRDV1 and TRDJ1; 9 bases match TRDD3. J gave up 0 bases and V 2 bases, and 25 bases lay outside the gene matches. Germline lookup yields CDR1 TSWWSYY and CDR2 QGS. The CDR3 length is 23 residues. As DNA, the CDR3 is TGTGCTCTTGGGGAAAGGGGACTCTCATCCCAGTTCCCTGGGGGATCAAACACCGATAAACTCATCTTT. Protein product: CALGERGLSSQFPGGSNTDKLIF.

This clone was detected a few times. The chain links TRDV1 to TRDJ1; D ambiguous. CDR1 and CDR2 (germline): TSWWSYY, QGS. Trimming left V 3 bases short and J 1 base short, with 12 bases between. This CDR3 spans 15 amino acids. The CDR3 here is CALGDTLYPTDKLIF. The CDR3 DNA follows: TGTGCTCTTGGGGATACTCTCTATCCCACCGATAAACTCATCTTT.

The V call is TRDV1, the J call TRDJ1; TRDD3 matches 9 bases. Germline CDR1 and CDR2: TSWWSYY and QGS. CDR3 length equals 18 residues. V was clipped by 1 base and J by 0 bases; unmatched bases: 9. Here the CDR3 DNA reads TGTGCTCTTGGGGAACGACGACTGGGGGACACCTACACCGATAAACTCATCTTT. The encoded protein is CALGERRLGDTYTDKLIF.

V usage is TRDV1 and J usage is TRDJ1; 7 bases are a match to TRDD3. In germline, CDR1 is TSWWSYY, CDR2 QGS. CDR3 size: 22 residues. Germline trimming cut 0 bases from V and 4 bases from J; bases unmatched to any gene: 26. CDR3 sequence: CALGELRGTERSTGDLLDKLIF. The CDR3 bases are TGTGCTCTTGGGGAACTTCGAGGTACCGAAAGAAGTACTGGGGACCTACTCGATAAACTCATCTTT.

This clone was found a few times. V is TRDV1 and J is TRDJ1, with 10 bases matching TRDD3. Germline loops: CDR1 TSWWSYY, CDR2 QGS. This CDR3 contains 24 residues. The junction had 34 bases not matched to a gene; V was cut back by 3 bases and J by 6 bases. CDR3 nucleotide sequence: TGTGCTCTTGGGGAGCCTGGCCTTCCTCCAACATGTGGTGTTGGGGGATACTTGGATCATAAACTCATCTTT. It encodes CALGEPGLPPTCGVGGYLDHKLIF.

The chain employs TRDV1 and TRDJ1, with 12 bases that match TRDD3. In germline, CDR1 is TSWWSYY, CDR2 QGS. CDR3 length: 24 residues. V lost 2 bases to trimming and J lost 0 bases; unmatched junction nucleotides: 25. CDR3 loop: CALGEAFLGVYWGILDLHTDKLIF. CDR3 nucleotide sequence: TGTGCTCTTGGGGAAGCCTTCCTCGGGGTCTACTGGGGGATACTGGACCTACACACCGATAAACTCATCTTT.

V is TRDV1 and J is TRDJ1, with 7 bases fitting TRDD3. The CDR3 has 20 residues. Germline CDR1 reads TSWWSYY; CDR2 reads QGS. J gave up 0 bases and V 6 bases, and 22 bases lay outside the gene matches. The CDR3 here is CALGPIELRTGEEYTDKLIF. In DNA, the CDR3 is TGTGCTCTTGGCCCGATCGAACTACGCACTGGGGAAGAGTACACCGATAAACTCATCTTT.

The gene calls are TRDV1 and TRDJ1, with D perhaps matching TRDD2 or TRDD3 (6 bases each). V lost 2 bases and J 0 bases, leaving 25 bases between the germline ends. Germline CDR1 is TSWWSYY and CDR2 is QGS. The CDR3 runs 20 residues. The CDR3 nucleotides read TGTGCTCTTGGGGAAGTATGGGGATCCTACGTGGTACGCAACACCGATAAACTCATCTTT. It is translated as CALGEVWGSYVVRNTDKLIF.

V usage is TRDV1 and J usage is TRDJ1, with D possibly matching TRDD3 (6 bases). V gave up 3 bases and J gave up 4 bases, with 15 bases separating them. The length of the CDR3 is 15 residues. From germline, CDR1 is TSWWSYY and CDR2 QGS. CDR3 amino acids: CALGDRGKTDDKLIF. CDR3 nucleotides: TGTGCTCTTGGGGATCGGGGGAAGACGGACGATAAACTCATCTTT.

The rearrangement joins TRDV1 to TRDJ1; weak D call: TRDD3 (9 bases). Germline-derived CDR1 and CDR2 are TSWWSYY and QGS. Trimming shortened V by 1 base and J by 2 bases, and 38 bases separated the two germline ends. This CDR3 has 24 amino acids. CDR3 amino acids: CALGEPGSFFLRPWGISGTDKLIF. The CDR3, as DNA: TGTGCTCTTGGGGAACCGGGGTCGTTCTTCCTACGCCCCTGGGGGATTTCGGGGACCGATAAACTCATCTTT.

The chain is built from TRDV1 and TRDJ1, with 8 bases matching TRDD3. CDR3 length equals 21 residues. The V segment lost 1 base and the J segment 0 bases; nucleotides outside the gene matches: 19. Germline CDR1 and CDR2: TSWWSYY and QGS. DNA of the CDR3: TGTGCTCTTGGGGAACACTGGCTCCTACGGGGATACCCGTGGTACACCGATAAACTCATCTTT. This sequence encodes CALGEHWLLRGYPWYTDKLIF.

This chain joins TRDV2 and TRDJ1, with D tentatively TRDD2 (9 bases). CDR3 size: 20 residues. The V end lost 3 bases, the J end lost 0 bases, and 28 bases lay between the germline ends. Germline CDR1 GEAIGNYY, CDR2 EKD. CDR3 nucleotides: TGTGCCTGTGACGCCTTCCTACGCTGGGGGAACCAGGCCTACACCGATAAACTCATCTTT. Translating gives CACDAFLRWGNQAYTDKLIF.

Points on this clone: This sequence may be a read error, since a much larger clone differs from it by one base. The chain employs TRDV2 and TRDJ1, with D perhaps matching TRDD3 (5 bases). The ends were cut back, 6 bases at V and 1 base at J, with 14 bases in the middle. The CDR3 sequence is 14 residues long. The germline CDR1 and CDR2 sequences are GEAIGNYY and EKD. The CDR3 region is CACFSGGVTDKLIF. The DNA of the CDR3 is TGTGCCTGTTTCAGCGGGGGGGTCACCGATAAACTCATCTTT.

This clone turned up a few times. The rearrangement uses TRDV1 and TRDJ1, with a weak D call TRDD3 (6 bases). The CDR3 covers 17 residues. The V end was cut by 2 bases, the J end by 0 bases, with 16 bases between. Per the germline V gene, CDR1 is TSWWSYY and CDR2 is QGS. The CDR3 region is CALGEDYVLGNTDKLIF. The CDR3 DNA follows: TGTGCTCTTGGGGAAGACTACGTCCTGGGGAACACCGATAAACTCATCTTT.

The sample holds a few counts of this clone. The chain uses TRDV1 and TRDJ1; TRDD3 matches 11 bases. The CDR3 extends over 18 amino acids. V shed 1 base, J shed 8 bases, and the junction held 15 bases outside the gene matches. Germline V gene sequence: CDR1 TSWWSYY, CDR2 QGS. Written as DNA, the CDR3 is TGTGCTCTTGGGGAACCTTCCCTCGACTGGGGGATATGGGACAAACTCATCTTT. Its translation: CALGEPSLDWGIWDKLIF.

Concerning this clone: Within the sample, other DNA sequences also encode this same CDR3. The rearrangement links TRDV1 to TRDJ1; TRDD3 matches 10 bases. The CDR3 consists of 20 residues. The junction had 17 bases not matched to a gene; V was cut back by 2 bases and J by 2 bases. CDR1 and CDR2 (germline): TSWWSYY, QGS. CDR3 sequence (DNA): TGTGCTCTTGGGGAATGGGAAGGGGGATACGCGGTCGAGGTGACCGATAAACTCATCTTT. As protein: CALGEWEGGYAVEVTDKLIF.

This chain connects TRDV1 to TRDJ1, with 9 bases identical to TRDD3. From germline, CDR1 is TSWWSYY and CDR2 QGS. The J segment lost 1 base and the V segment lost 2 bases, leaving 11 bases of the junction unmatched. The CDR3 is 18 amino acids. CDR3 loop: CALGEILPHWGSTDKLIF. DNA for the CDR3: TGTGCTCTTGGGGAAATCTTACCCCACTGGGGGAGCACCGATAAACTCATCTTT.

The gene calls are TRDV1 and TRDJ1; 7 nucleotides align to TRDD2. Trimming took 9 bases from V and 9 from J; bases not matched to a gene: 13. Germline values: CDR1 TSWWSYY, CDR2 QGS. This CDR3 contains 13 residues. The chain's CDR3 is CALGIPTNSELIF. CDR3 coding DNA: TGTGCTCTCGGTATTCCTACCAATTCAGAACTCATCTTT.

This clone occurred once. Other DNA sequences within the sample encode an identical CDR3. This chain connects TRDV1 to TRDJ1, with TRDD3 matching over 7 bases. The V segment lost 4 bases and the J segment 4 bases; nucleotides outside the gene matches: 15. Germline V gene lookup returns CDR1 TSWWSYY and CDR2 QGS. This CDR3 is built from 17 residues. For the CDR3, the DNA is TGTGCTCTTGGGGTTCTACCGGATACGCCTCCGCGCGATAAACTCATCTTT. Its translation is CALGVLPDTPPRDKLIF.

To note about this clone: Other DNA sequences from this sample encode an identical CDR3 as well. This chain uses TRDV1 with TRDJ1; 8 positions agree with TRDD3. V lost 2 bases and J lost 4; bases outside the gene matches: 6. The CDR3 runs to 15 residues. CDR1 TSWWSYY and CDR2 QGS come from the germline V gene. CDR3 DNA: TGTGCTCTTGGGGAAGTCGGGATACGAGGCGATAAACTCATCTTT. Protein product: CALGEVGIRGDKLIF.

Only a few counts were recorded for this clone. The chain carries TRDV1 and TRDJ1, with TRDD3 identical over 8 bases. Looked up from germline, CDR1 is TSWWSYY and CDR2 is QGS. The V segment lost 4 bases and the J segment 2 bases; nucleotides outside the gene matches: 24. This CDR3 spans 21 amino acids. The CDR3 sequence: CALGGSLPPYWGGSHTDKLIF. Written as DNA, the CDR3 is TGTGCTCTTGGGGGGTCCCTTCCCCCTTACTGGGGGGGAAGCCATACCGATAAACTCATCTTT.

The chain recombines TRDV1 with TRDJ1, with D tentatively TRDD3 (6 bases). V was pared by 2 bases and J by 8 bases, with 18 bases between. Germline V gene lookup returns CDR1 TSWWSYY and CDR2 QGS. The CDR3 is 15 residues long. The CDR3 DNA follows: TGTGCTCTTGGGGAAGGCTCGCCGACTGGGTGGAAACTCATCTTT. It translates to CALGEGSPTGWKLIF.

The chain is built from TRDV1 and TRDJ1; 12 bases are a match to TRDD3. Germline values: CDR1 TSWWSYY, CDR2 QGS. J gave up 3 bases and V 4 bases, and 12 bases lay outside the gene matches. The CDR3 consists of 18 residues. Written as DNA, the CDR3 is TGTGCTCTTGGGGCCCGCTCGCTGGGGGATACGGGGTCCGATAAACTCATCTTT. Translating gives CALGARSLGDTGSDKLIF.

The rearrangement uses TRDV1 and TRDJ1; 10 bases line up with TRDD3. Germline assignment: CDR1 TSWWSYY and CDR2 QGS. After removal of 3 bases from V and 0 bases from J, the junction contained 13 bases not matched to a gene. This CDR3 has 19 residues. Here the CDR3 reads CALGEGLPSTGGYTDKLIF. CDR3 nucleotide sequence: TGTGCTCTTGGGGAGGGCCTTCCTTCTACTGGGGGATACACCGATAAACTCATCTTT.

There are a few counts of this clone. The chain employs TRDV1 and TRDJ1; 7 bases fit TRDD3. Germline V gene data show CDR1 as TSWWSYY and CDR2 as QGS. The CDR3 extends over 25 amino acids. Trimming cost V 2 bases and J 0 bases; bases outside gene matches: 33. The chain's CDR3 is CALGESRGFPPLLGPPGSYTDKLIF. The CDR3 DNA reads as TGTGCTCTTGGGGAATCAAGAGGCTTCCCACCGTTACTGGGGCCGCCCGGATCGTACACCGATAAACTCATCTTT.